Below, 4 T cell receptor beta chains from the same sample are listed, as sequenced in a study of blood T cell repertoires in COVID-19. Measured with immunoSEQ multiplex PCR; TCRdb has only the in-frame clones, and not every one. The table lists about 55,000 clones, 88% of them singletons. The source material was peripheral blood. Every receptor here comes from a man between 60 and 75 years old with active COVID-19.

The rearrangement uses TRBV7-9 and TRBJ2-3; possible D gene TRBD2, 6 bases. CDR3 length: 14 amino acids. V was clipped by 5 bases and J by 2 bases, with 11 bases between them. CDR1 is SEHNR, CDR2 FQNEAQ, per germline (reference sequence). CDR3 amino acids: CASSTEGLTDTQYF. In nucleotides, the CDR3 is TGTGCCAGCAGCACGGAGGGCCTCACAGATACGCAGTATTTT.

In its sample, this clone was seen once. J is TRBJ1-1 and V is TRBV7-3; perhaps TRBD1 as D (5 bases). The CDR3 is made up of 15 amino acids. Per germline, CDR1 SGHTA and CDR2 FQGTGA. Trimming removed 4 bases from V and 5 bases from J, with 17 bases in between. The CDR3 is CASSSSLAGRTEAFF. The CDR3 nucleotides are TGTGCCAGCAGCTCCAGCCTGGCAGGGCGGACTGAAGCTTTCTTT.

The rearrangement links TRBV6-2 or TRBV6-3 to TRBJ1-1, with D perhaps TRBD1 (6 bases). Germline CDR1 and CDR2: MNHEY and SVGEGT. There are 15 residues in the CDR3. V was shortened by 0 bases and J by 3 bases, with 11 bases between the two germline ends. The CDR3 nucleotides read TGTGCCAGCAGTTACTCCCAGGGGTTTTACACTGAAGCTTTCTTT. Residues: CASSYSQGFYTEAFF.

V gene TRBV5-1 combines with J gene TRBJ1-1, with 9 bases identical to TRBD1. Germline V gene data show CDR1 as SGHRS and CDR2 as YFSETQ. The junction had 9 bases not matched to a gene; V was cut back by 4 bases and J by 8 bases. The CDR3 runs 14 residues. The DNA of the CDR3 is TGCGCCAGCAGCACGGGACAGGGTTTAGCGGAAGCTTTCTTT. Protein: CASSTGQGLAEAFF.